Below, 28 T cell receptor beta chains from the same sample are listed, as sequenced in a study of T-cell memory formation after mild COVID-19 (dated by TCRdb to the early 2020s). Library creation used 5' RACE. Sequencing instrument: Illumina NovaSeq 6000. The public sequencing data were trimmed at Q25 with fastp and processed into clonotypes with MiXCR by TCRdb, which kept only in-frame beta chains. Each CDR3 protein appears once, grouped with its most common genes and DNA. The sample table lists about 340,000 distinct CDR3 sequences, around 14% of them with a count of one. The ten largest make up 22% of the sample. The sequenced material came from PBMCs or a T cell subset sorted from them (not recorded which). The source is a man between 18 and 35 years old who had mild COVID-19 (a few samples of this study predate the infection). The sample titles of this study are shuffled in the database, so cell type and time point are left out; the donor was told from shared clones.

This clonotype was seen a few times. The genes are TRBV5-1 and TRBJ2-2; D not resolved. Trimming stripped 4 bases from V and 0 bases from J, with 16 bases between. Germline CDR1 and CDR2: SGHRS and YFSETQ. This CDR3 comprises 17 residues. CDR3 protein: CASSLEIGNTNTGELFF. The CDR3 bases are TGCGCCAGCAGCCTGGAGATCGGCAATACGAACACCGGGGAGCTGTTTTTT.

This clonotype was seen a handful of times. V usage is TRBV25-1 and J usage is TRBJ2-2; TRBD1 aligns across 8 bases. This CDR3 has 14 residues. The germline V gene encodes CDR1 MGHDK and CDR2 SYGVNS. J gave up 7 bases and V 6 bases, and 7 bases lay outside the gene matches. The CDR3 protein is CASRAGQGIGELFF. The CDR3 region has the DNA TGTGCCAGCAGGGCTGGACAGGGAATCGGGGAGCTGTTTTTT.

The chain combines TRBV29-1 with TRBJ2-4; TRBD2 is a possible D gene (6 bases). The CDR3 length is 11 residues. Trimming removed 6 bases at V and 7 bases at J, with 10 bases between. Germline CDR1 is SQVTM and CDR2 is ANQGSEA. The CDR3 loop is CSVSGGNIQYF. In DNA, the CDR3 is TGCAGCGTGAGTGGGGGGAACATTCAGTACTTC.

This clonotype was seen only once. This may come from a read error, since a much larger clone is one base off. The CDR3 is CASSLDRQANETQYF. As DNA, the CDR3 is TGTGCCAGCAGCTTAGACAGACAGGCCAACGAGACCCAGTACTTC. The chain carries TRBV7-2 and TRBJ2-5; D possibly corresponds to TRBD1 (6 bases). The CDR3 contains 15 residues. Trimming stripped 1 base from V and 5 bases from J, with 14 bases between. CDR1 is SGHTA, CDR2 FQGNSA, per germline. The complete variable domain, with remaining parts taken from reference TRBV7-2 and TRBJ2-5, reads GAGVSQSPSNKVTEKGKDVELRCDPISGHTALYWYRQSLGQGLEFLIYFQGNSAPDKSGLPSDRFSAERTGGSVSTLTIQRTQQEDSAVYLCASSLDRQANETQYFGPGTRLLVL.

The rearrangement joins TRBV12-3 or TRBV12-4 to TRBJ2-7, with TRBD1 matching over 7 bases. The length of the CDR3 is 14 residues. J gave up 3 bases and V 5 bases, and 7 bases lay outside the gene matches. The CDR3 is CASSLGTANYEQYV. The CDR3 nucleotides are TGTGCCAGCAGTCTAGGGACAGCTAACTACGAGCAGTACGTC.

This chain links TRBV24-1 with TRBJ2-2; D possibly matches TRBD1 or TRBD2 (6 bases each). CDR1 is KGHDR and CDR2 is SFDVKD in the germline V gene. V was pared by 9 bases and J by 10 bases, with 11 bases between. There are 11 residues in the CDR3. The CDR3 region is CATAEGEELFF. CDR3 in DNA: TGTGCCACCGCGGAGGGGGAGGAGCTGTTTTTT.

The gene calls are TRBV6-6 and TRBJ1-1; 10 bases align to TRBD1. From germline, CDR1 is MNHNY and CDR2 SVGAGI (reference sequence). This CDR3 has 14 amino acids. V lost 10 bases to trimming and J lost 4 bases; unmatched junction nucleotides: 9. The CDR3 here is CATLDRGQSTEAFF. The CDR3 DNA reads as TGTGCCACGCTAGACAGGGGGCAAAGCACTGAAGCTTTCTTT.

V usage is TRBV20-1 and J usage is TRBJ2-5; D may be TRBD1 (6 bases). The CDR3 length is 13 residues. The V gene lost 4 bases and the J gene lost 2 bases, with 11 bases spanning the gap. Germline CDR1 reads DFQATT; CDR2 reads SNEGSKA (reference sequence). Written as DNA, the CDR3 is TGCAGTGCTACAAACAGGGATCAAGAGACCCAGTACTTC. It translates to CSATNRDQETQYF.

V and J are TRBV5-5 and TRBJ1-1, with unresolved D. V dropped 7 bases and J dropped 3 bases, with 25 bases sitting between them. The germline gives CDR1 SGHKS, CDR2 YYEKEE (reference sequence). This CDR3 is 17 amino acids long. CDR3 bases: TGTGCCAGCGAAACCGTGCTCCCAGGTCTGAAGGACACTGAAGCTTTCTTT. Protein sequence: CASETVLPGLKDTEAFF.

V gene TRBV10-2 combines with J gene TRBJ1-2, with 8 bases that match TRBD1. Germline CDR1 is WSHSY and CDR2 is SAAADI. The CDR3 loop spans 15 amino acids. J was trimmed by 5 bases and V by 5 bases; bases with no gene match: 10. The CDR3 is CASSKNRDRLYGYTF. The DNA of the CDR3 is TGCGCCAGCAGTAAAAACCGGGACAGGCTTTATGGCTACACCTTC.

This clonotype was observed many times. The chain recombines TRBV5-1 with TRBJ1-5, with 8 bases fitting TRBD1. Germline V lookup: CDR1 SGHRS, CDR2 YFSETQ. The CDR3 sequence is 16 residues long. V lost 1 base to trimming and J lost 2 bases; unmatched junction nucleotides: 5. The CDR3: CASSLTGGEGNQPQHF. Here the CDR3 DNA reads TGCGCCAGCAGCTTGACAGGGGGTGAGGGCAATCAGCCCCAGCATTTT.

This clonotype was picked up a small number of times. CDR3 bases: TGTGCCAGCAGCTTACAGGTATACACTGAAGCTTTCTTT. Translated: CASSLQVYTEAFF. The V gene is TRBV7-3, the J gene TRBJ1-1; D is ambiguous. V lost 2 bases, J lost 3 bases, and 7 bases lay in between. This CDR3 is built from 13 residues. CDR1 SGHTA and CDR2 FQGTGA come from the germline V gene.

The gene calls are TRBV20-1 and TRBJ2-5; 7 bases are shared with TRBD1. Trimming took 0 bases from V and 5 from J; bases not matched to a gene: 9. CDR1 is DFQATT, CDR2 SNEGSKA, per germline (reference sequence). This CDR3 has 15 residues. The CDR3 region is CSARDSSGQWETQYF. CDR3 in DNA: TGCAGTGCTAGAGATAGCTCGGGACAGTGGGAGACCCAGTACTTC.

The genes are TRBV10-1 and TRBJ2-6, with D perhaps being TRBD1 or TRBD2 (6 bases each). CDR1 WNHNN and CDR2 SYGVQD come from the germline V gene (reference sequence). The CDR3 consists of 15 residues. Trimming pared 5 bases from V and 2 bases from J, leaving 10 bases between. The CDR3 sequence is CASSQGGPGANVLTF. The CDR3 region has the DNA TGCGCCAGCAGTCAAGGGGGGCCTGGGGCCAACGTCCTGACTTTC.

This clonotype came up many times. The chain couples TRBV7-2 to TRBJ2-3; D gene ambiguous. The CDR3 is made up of 15 amino acids. V was trimmed by 1 base and J by 0 bases, leaving 8 bases between them. Germline-derived CDR1 and CDR2 are SGHTA and FQGNSA. Written as DNA, the CDR3 is TGTGCCAGCAGCTTAGTAGTGGGGAGCACAGATACGCAGTATTTT. It specifies CASSLVVGSTDTQYF.

The chain couples TRBV20-1 to TRBJ2-7; D is possibly TRBD1 or TRBD2 (6 bases each). V shed 2 bases and J shed 0 bases, with 11 bases lying between them. CDR1 and CDR2 (germline): DFQATT, SNEGSKA (reference sequence). CDR3 length: 14 amino acids. CDR3 nucleotides: TGCAGTGCTAGAAGGAGGGGGGTCTCCTACGAGCAGTACGTC. Residues: CSARRRGVSYEQYV.

This chain connects TRBV5-5 to TRBJ2-6, with D perhaps matching TRBD1 (8 bases). V was shortened by 4 bases and J by 0 bases, with 17 bases between the two germline ends. CDR1 is SGHKS, CDR2 YYEKEE, per germline (reference sequence). The CDR3 covers 18 residues. The CDR3 reads CASSREQGGISGANVLTF. CDR3 bases: TGTGCCAGCAGCAGAGAACAGGGGGGGATCTCTGGGGCCAACGTCCTGACTTTC. Complete variable domain (other parts from reference TRBV5-5 and TRBJ2-6): DAGVTQSPTHLIKTRGQQVTLRCSPISGHKSVSWYQQVLGQGPQFIFQYYEKEERGRGNFPDRFSARQFPNYSSELNVNALLLGDSALYLCASSREQGGISGANVLTFGAGSRLTVL.

The V call is TRBV18, the J call TRBJ2-3; 7 positions match TRBD1. The J segment lost 2 bases and the V segment lost 4 bases, leaving 6 bases of the junction unmatched. The germline V gene has CDR1 KGHSH and CDR2 LQKENI. This CDR3 region has 15 residues. The CDR3 DNA reads as TGTGCCAGCTCACAACGACAGGGCACCACAGATACGCAGTATTTT. Encoded protein: CASSQRQGTTDTQYF.

J is TRBJ2-7 and V is TRBV7-2; 11 bases are shared with TRBD2. The CDR3 is made up of 15 amino acids. Germline values: CDR1 SGHTA, CDR2 FQGNSA. After removal of 5 bases from V and 3 bases from J, the junction contained 6 bases not matched to a gene. CDR3 sequence (DNA): TGTGCCAGCAGCCCCAGCGGACTAGCGGGCTACGAGCAGTACTTC. Its translation is CASSPSGLAGYEQYF.

The chain combines TRBV7-9 with TRBJ1-5; the D is unclear. The CDR3 contains 13 residues. Looked up from germline, CDR1 is SEHNR and CDR2 is FQNEAQ (reference sequence). The V gene lost 5 bases and the J gene lost 7 bases, with 12 bases spanning the gap. For the CDR3, the DNA is TGTGCCAGCAGCCTATCTGGGTGGCAGCCCCAGCATTTT. It codes for CASSLSGWQPQHF.

V gene TRBV20-1 combines with J gene TRBJ2-1, with D possibly being TRBD2 (5 bases). The length of the CDR3 is 11 residues. CDR1 and CDR2 (germline): DFQATT, SNEGSKA (reference sequence). The ends were cut back, 5 bases at V and 9 bases at J, with 11 bases in the middle. The CDR3 loop is CSAPRGVEQFF. The CDR3 region has the DNA TGCAGTGCTCCCCGGGGTGTTGAGCAGTTCTTC.

This chain connects TRBV11-1 to TRBJ1-2, with a weak D call TRBD1 (5 bases). The CDR3 has 13 amino acids. In germline, CDR1 is SGHAT, CDR2 FQDESV (reference sequence). V was trimmed by 5 bases and J by 4 bases, leaving 11 bases between them. The DNA of the CDR3 is TGTGCCAGCAGCCCGGACACGGCCTATGGCTACACCTTC. This translates into CASSPDTAYGYTF.

This clonotype showed up just a few times. The CDR3 sequence is CASSFRAVDWNSPLHF. The CDR3 bases are TGTGCCAGCAGTTTTCGGGCCGTCGATTGGAATTCACCCCTCCACTTT. The chain employs TRBV27 and TRBJ1-6, with no clear D. This CDR3 comprises 16 residues. V lost 3 bases to trimming and J lost 7 bases, with 16 bases between them. The germline gives CDR1 MNHEY, CDR2 SMNVEV (reference sequence).

CDR3 bases: TGTGCCAGCAGAGCGGGCCCCGGCACAGATACGCAGTATTTT. Translation gives CASRAGPGTDTQYF. V usage is TRBV12-3 or TRBV12-4 and J usage is TRBJ2-3; D possibly corresponds to TRBD2 (6 bases). This CDR3 is built from 14 residues. V lost 6 bases and J 1 base, leaving 11 bases between the germline ends.

This clonotype occurred a few times. The chain has TRBV6-2 or TRBV6-3 and TRBJ1-5, with a tentative D call TRBD1 (5 bases). Trimming removed 8 bases at V and 8 bases at J, with 10 bases between. The CDR3 spans 11 residues. Germline CDR1 and CDR2: MNHEY and SVGEGT. CDR3 sequence (DNA): TGTGCCAGCGGGTGGGGGGAGCCCCAGCATTTT. Translated, it gives CASGWGEPQHF.

This clonotype was detected only a few times. The chain couples TRBV10-3 to TRBJ2-3; D gene unclear. The CDR3 extends over 14 amino acids. Germline V gene sequence: CDR1 ENHRY, CDR2 SYGVKD. The V gene lost 6 bases and the J gene lost 2 bases, with 12 bases spanning the gap. The CDR3 reads CAIRYEAVTDTQYF. CDR3 in DNA: TGTGCCATCAGATATGAGGCGGTCACAGATACGCAGTATTTT.

The V call is TRBV7-9, the J call TRBJ2-1; maybe TRBD2 (6 bases). This CDR3 contains 16 residues. The V end lost 5 bases, the J end lost 4 bases, and 18 bases lay between the germline ends. CDR1 and CDR2 from the germline V gene are SEHNR and FQNEAQ (reference sequence). CDR3 amino acids: CASSPRGGTFYNEQFF. As DNA, the CDR3 is TGTGCCAGCAGCCCACGGGGCGGGACCTTTTACAATGAGCAGTTCTTC.

This clonotype has at least ten counts. The V and J genes are TRBV5-1 and TRBJ2-5, with D perhaps TRBD2 (7 bases). Germline V gene lookup returns CDR1 SGHRS and CDR2 YFSETQ. The CDR3 is made up of 14 amino acids. Between the trimmed V and J ends, which lost 3 bases and 5 bases, there was a span of 14 bases. The chain's CDR3 is CASSSRGAGETQYF. As DNA, the CDR3 is TGCGCCAGCAGCTCCCGGGGGGCCGGTGAGACCCAGTACTTC.